The 25 T cell receptor beta chains presented below share a single source sample, sequenced in a study of T cell changes during pregnancy in multiple sclerosis (dated by TCRdb to about 2019). To prepare the library, the immunoSEQ multiplex PCR assay was applied. TCRdb took over this immuneACCESS table, retaining in-frame rearrangements with V and J assigned. Such tables are incomplete; in checked studies, under half of the missing clones stem from an unresolved V gene, and the remainder is unexplained. Recorded for this sample are about 120,000 clones; 80% to 95% of them occurred a single time. The biggest ten clones account for 1.5% of the sample. The sequences come from peripheral blood, collected in the third trimester of pregnancy. The receptors here all came from a female donor with multiple sclerosis, enrolled in a pregnancy study.

This clone turned up a few times. This chain uses TRBV5-1 with TRBJ1-1; TRBD1 agrees at 8 bases. From germline, CDR1 is SGHRS and CDR2 YFSETQ. With 4 bases clipped from V and 3 bases from J, the junction kept 8 bases outside the gene matches. CDR3 size: 15 residues. This CDR3 is CASSPRTGPHTEAFF. CDR3 bases: TGCGCCAGCAGCCCTAGGACAGGGCCCCACACTGAAGCTTTCTTT.

The V and J genes are TRBV19 and TRBJ2-1; 10 bases are a match to TRBD2. This CDR3 is built from 16 residues. Per the germline V gene, CDR1 is LNHDA and CDR2 is SQIVND (reference sequence). J gave up 7 bases and V 1 base, and 7 bases lay outside the gene matches. As DNA, the CDR3 is TGTGCCAGTAGTATAGGAGTAGCGGGAGGTATGAATGAGCAGTTCTTC. Its translation is CASSIGVAGGMNEQFF. Based on the CDR3 plus reference TRBV19 and TRBJ2-1, the full variable domain is DGGITQSPKYLFRKEGQNVTLSCEQNLNHDAMYWYRQDPGQGLRLIYYSQIVNDFQKGDIAEGYSVSREKKESFPLTVTSAQKNPTAFYLCASSIGVAGGMNEQFFGPGTRLTVL.

The chain is built from TRBV5-6 and TRBJ2-5, with 11 bases aligning to TRBD1. The trim removed 0 bases at V and 5 bases at J, leaving 0 bases unmatched. CDR3 length: 14 amino acids. Germline values: CDR1 SGHDT, CDR2 YYEEEE. The CDR3 DNA reads TGTGCCAGCAGCTTGGGGGACAGGGGGGAGACCCAGTACTTC. It is translated as CASSLGDRGETQYF. Full variable domain (outside the CDR3, taken from reference TRBV5-6 and TRBJ2-5): DAGVTQSPTHLIKTRGQQVTLRCSPKSGHDTVSWYQQALGQGPQFIFQYYEEEERQRGNFPDRFSGHQFPNYSSELNVNALLLGDSALYLCASSLGDRGETQYFGPGTRLLVL.

This rearrangement joins TRBV11-2 to TRBJ2-3; D ambiguous. Germline V gives CDR1 SGHAT, CDR2 FQNNGV. V was clipped by 1 base and J by 4 bases, with 9 bases between them. This CDR3 region has 14 residues. CDR3 DNA sequence: TGTGCCAGCAGCTTAGGCCTAGACGCAGATACGCAGTATTTT. Translation gives CASSLGLDADTQYF.

The chain combines TRBV5-1 with TRBJ2-7; TRBD1 agrees at 10 bases. Germline assignment: CDR1 SGHRS and CDR2 YFSETQ. V was clipped by 3 bases and J by 7 bases; unmatched bases: 4. This CDR3 comprises 13 residues. The CDR3 is CASSYDRGQEQYF. For the CDR3, the DNA is TGCGCCAGCAGCTACGACAGGGGGCAGGAGCAGTACTTC.

The chain links TRBV28 to TRBJ1-1, with 8 bases that match TRBD1. With V trimmed by 11 bases and J by 9 bases, 14 bases remained unmatched. CDR1 is MDHEN and CDR2 is SYDVKM in the germline V gene. CDR3 length equals 13 residues. The CDR3 DNA reads as TGTGCCTCCCAGACGCGGGACAGGAGAAAAGCTTTCTTT. It encodes CASQTRDRRKAFF. Filled out from reference TRBV28 and TRBJ1-1, the complete variable domain reads DVKVTQSSRYLVKRTGEKVFLECVQDMDHENMFWYRQDPGLGLRLIYFSYDVKMKEKGDIPEGYSVSREKKERFSLILESASTNQTSMYLCASQTRDRRKAFFGQGTRLTVV.

This sequence joins TRBV27 and TRBJ2-5; 7 nucleotides line up with TRBD1. CDR3 length equals 14 residues. Germline CDR1 MNHEY, CDR2 SMNVEV (reference sequence). V lost 6 bases, J lost 5 bases, and 9 bases stayed unmatched. The CDR3 bases are TGTGCCAGCAGGGGTTTACAGGGGATGGAGACCCAGTACTTC. This codes for CASRGLQGMETQYF.

The chain's CDR3 is CASSFRQGAVSGEAFF. The CDR3, as DNA: TGTGCCAGCAGCTTTCGACAGGGGGCGGTTTCAGGTGAAGCTTTCTTT. V and J are TRBV11-2 and TRBJ1-1; 10 bases agree with TRBD1. Trimming cost V 3 bases and J 7 bases; bases outside gene matches: 11. Germline values: CDR1 SGHAT, CDR2 FQNNGV. There are 16 residues in the CDR3.

V gene TRBV2 combines with J gene TRBJ1-5; 10 nucleotides agree with TRBD1. This CDR3 spans 14 amino acids. With V trimmed by 6 bases and J by 6 bases, 5 bases remained unmatched. Looked up from germline, CDR1 is SNHLY and CDR2 is FYNNEI. CDR3 sequence reads: CASSGTGVSQPQHF. The CDR3 DNA is TGTGCCAGCAGCGGGACAGGGGTCAGTCAGCCCCAGCATTTT.

This sequence joins TRBV27 and TRBJ2-7, with 9 bases fitting TRBD1. This CDR3 comprises 16 residues. The V segment lost 0 bases and the J segment 7 bases; nucleotides outside the gene matches: 10. Germline V gene sequence: CDR1 MNHEY, CDR2 SMNVEV (reference sequence). The CDR3 DNA is TGTGCCAGCAGTTTATCGGCAGGACAGGGGTCGTGGGAGCAGTACTTC. This translates into CASSLSAGQGSWEQYF.

The chain has TRBV14 and TRBJ2-7, with no clear D. Looked up from germline, CDR1 is SGHDN and CDR2 is FVKESK. V lost 0 bases and J lost 8, with 11 bases in between. This CDR3 is built from 13 residues. The CDR3, as DNA: TGTGCCAGCAGCCAAGATTTAACTTCCCAGCAGTACTTC. It encodes CASSQDLTSQQYF.

The V gene is TRBV7-2, the J gene TRBJ1-2; D call uncertain. V lost 0 bases and J 8 bases, leaving 19 bases between the germline ends. The CDR3 has 16 residues. Germline V gene sequence: CDR1 SGHTA, CDR2 FQGNSA. The DNA of the CDR3 is TGTGCCAGCAGCTTAGCGCTAAGCTCCCTTACGGAGGGCTACACCTTC. Protein: CASSLALSSLTEGYTF.

The V gene is TRBV7-8, the J gene TRBJ1-2, with D unclear. In germline, CDR1 is SGHVS, CDR2 FQNEAQ. This CDR3 comprises 17 residues. Trimming pared 3 bases from V and 0 bases from J, leaving 17 bases between. The DNA for the CDR3 is TGTGCCAGCAGCTTGCCTGAACGGTCGTATCCTAACTATGGCTACACCTTC. Its protein product is CASSLPERSYPNYGYTF.

The V call is TRBV30, the J call TRBJ2-5, with 8 bases aligning to TRBD1. The V and J ends lost 3 bases and 5 bases, in that order; junction bases with no gene match: 8. Germline CDR1 is GTSNPN and CDR2 is SVGIG (reference sequence). The CDR3 contains 14 residues. The CDR3 DNA reads TGTGCCTGGAGGACGACAGGGGCAGGGGAGACCCAGTACTTC. The encoded protein is CAWRTTGAGETQYF. Using reference TRBV30 and TRBJ2-5 for the parts outside the CDR3, the full variable domain is SQTIHQWPATLVQPVGSPLSLECTVEGTSNPNLYWYRQAAGRGLQLLFYSVGIGQISSEVPQNLSASRPQDRQFILSSKKLLLSDSGFYLCAWRTTGAGETQYFGPGTRLLVL.

The chain has TRBV5-1 and TRBJ1-6; the match to TRBD1 covers 11 bases. Germline CDR1 reads SGHRS; CDR2 reads YFSETQ. V dropped 3 bases and J dropped 8; count of bases not matched to a gene: 1. The CDR3 length is 14 residues. The DNA for the CDR3 is TGCGCCAGCAGCTGGACAGGGGGCGATTCACCCCTCCACTTT. It codes for CASSWTGGDSPLHF.

This sequence joins TRBV5-1 and TRBJ2-2; 12 bases line up with TRBD2. The length of the CDR3 is 19 residues. The V segment lost 0 bases and the J segment 0 bases; nucleotides outside the gene matches: 6. CDR1 is SGHRS and CDR2 is YFSETQ in the germline V gene. CDR3: CASSLGLAGDLANTGELFF. CDR3 bases: TGCGCCAGCAGCTTGGGACTAGCGGGGGACCTAGCGAACACCGGGGAGCTGTTTTTT.

The rearrangement links TRBV11-2 to TRBJ2-7; D possibly corresponds to TRBD2 (6 bases). The CDR3 is 15 residues long. Between the trimmed V and J ends, which lost 3 bases and 3 bases, there was a span of 15 bases. Germline values: CDR1 SGHAT, CDR2 FQNNGV. The CDR3 reads CASSFSGTQYYEQYF. DNA for the CDR3: TGTGCCAGCAGCTTTTCCGGGACTCAATACTACGAGCAGTACTTC. Looking up the rest from reference TRBV11-2 and TRBJ2-7 gives the full variable domain: EAGVAQSPRYKIIEKRQSVAFWCNPISGHATLYWYQQILGQGPKLLIQFQNNGVVDDSQLPKDRFSAERLKGVDSTLKIQPAKLEDSAVYLCASSFSGTQYYEQYFGPGTRLTVT.

The chain combines TRBV7-9 with TRBJ2-7, with 7 bases fitting TRBD1. J was trimmed by 4 bases and V by 2 bases; bases with no gene match: 2. This CDR3 spans 13 amino acids. Germline V gives CDR1 SEHNR, CDR2 FQNEAQ (reference sequence). The CDR3 loop reads CASSLTGAYEQYF. The CDR3 nucleotides read TGTGCCAGCAGCTTAACAGGGGCATACGAGCAGTACTTC.

The rearrangement links TRBV6-5 to TRBJ2-1; TRBD2 aligns across 10 bases. V lost 4 bases to trimming and J lost 7 bases; unmatched junction nucleotides: 7. The length of the CDR3 is 15 residues. CDR1 MNHEY and CDR2 SVGAGI come from the germline V gene. CDR3 DNA: TGTGCCAGCAGTTGGGGACTAGCGAACCAAAATGAGCAGTTCTTC. This gives the protein CASSWGLANQNEQFF.

The gene calls are TRBV6-6 and TRBJ1-3, with D tentatively TRBD1 (6 bases). CDR3 size: 16 residues. V was clipped by 4 bases and J by 1 base, with 14 bases between them. Germline V gene sequence: CDR1 MNHNY, CDR2 SVGAGI (reference sequence). CDR3: CASSFQGSRSGNTIYF. CDR3 DNA: TGTGCCAGCAGTTTCCAGGGGAGTCGGTCTGGAAACACCATATATTTT.

This clone is a singleton in its sample. The chain joins TRBV7-2 to TRBJ2-7; 10 bases match TRBD2. The CDR3 sequence is 13 residues long. V shed 2 bases and J 5 bases; nucleotides not matched to a gene: 0. Per the germline V gene, CDR1 is SGHTA and CDR2 is FQGNSA. This CDR3 is CASSLLAGDEQYF. Written as DNA, the CDR3 is TGTGCCAGCAGCTTACTAGCGGGAGACGAGCAGTACTTC.

This chain links TRBV30 with TRBJ2-2; TRBD2 might be the D (6 bases). The CDR3 is 12 amino acids. The germline V gene has CDR1 GTSNPN and CDR2 SVGIG (reference sequence). Trimming shortened V by 1 base and J by 6 bases, and 6 bases separated the two germline ends. The CDR3 bases are TGTGCCTGGAGTGGGGGGGCCGGGGAGCTGTTTTTT. It translates to CAWSGGAGELFF.

This chain links TRBV30 with TRBJ1-5; possibly TRBD1 for D (6 bases). V shed 5 bases and J shed 6 bases, with 14 bases lying between them. Germline assignment: CDR1 GTSNPN and CDR2 SVGIG (reference sequence). The CDR3 has 13 residues. Here the CDR3 DNA reads TGTGCCTGGTCCGCGGGGGCCGGTCAGCCCCAGCATTTT. As protein: CAWSAGAGQPQHF. Full variable domain (remainder filled in from reference TRBV30 and TRBJ1-5): SQTIHQWPATLVQPVGSPLSLECTVEGTSNPNLYWYRQAAGRGLQLLFYSVGIGQISSEVPQNLSASRPQDRQFILSSKKLLLSDSGFYLCAWSAGAGQPQHFGDGTRLSIL.

This chain uses TRBV18 with TRBJ1-1; TRBD1 matches 9 bases. V lost 0 bases, J lost 3 bases, and 8 bases stayed unmatched. The CDR3 has 17 residues. Germline V gives CDR1 KGHSH, CDR2 LQKENI. As DNA, the CDR3 is TGTGCCAGCTCACCACCGAGGGGACAGGGCCGGGACACTGAAGCTTTCTTT. Translated: CASSPPRGQGRDTEAFF.

The V and J genes are TRBV15 and TRBJ1-3; D is uncertain. CDR1 LNHNV and CDR2 YYDKDF come from the germline V gene (reference sequence). The ends were cut back, 5 bases at V and 0 bases at J, with 11 bases in the middle. The CDR3 runs 15 residues. CDR3: CATSDRVTSGNTIYF. DNA of the CDR3: TGTGCCACCAGCGACCGGGTTACCTCTGGAAACACCATATATTTT.